What follows are 17 T cell receptor beta chains derived from one specimen sequenced in a study of blood T cell repertoires in COVID-19. Sequencing was performed with immunoSEQ multiplex PCR; in TCRdb, only in-frame clones are kept and a portion is missing. Here the sample spans tens of thousands of clones, roughly 86% being singletons. The sample consisted of peripheral blood. The receptors shown here come from a human donor with active COVID-19. The donor label of this sample is uncertain.

V is TRBV5-4 and J is TRBJ2-7; weak D call: TRBD2 (7 bases). There are 14 residues in the CDR3. Per germline, CDR1 SGHNT and CDR2 YYREEE (reference sequence). V was clipped by 5 bases and J by 5 bases, with 17 bases between them. CDR3 amino acids: CASSPEGGIHEQYF. DNA for the CDR3: TGTGCCAGCAGTCCGGAGGGGGGGATACACGAGCAGTACTTC.

The V call is TRBV5-1, the J call TRBJ2-1; D may be TRBD2 (5 bases). The ends were cut back, 1 base at V and 8 bases at J, with 16 bases in the middle. Germline CDR1 and CDR2: SGHRS and YFSETQ. The CDR3 is made up of 15 amino acids. CDR3 in DNA: TGCGCCAGCAGCTTGTCCGGGGTCCCATACCATGAGCAGTTCTTC. Residues: CASSLSGVPYHEQFF.

Only one count was recorded for this clone. V and J are TRBV30 and TRBJ1-1; 8 bases agree with TRBD1. Germline V gene data show CDR1 as GTSNPN and CDR2 as SVGIG (reference sequence). This CDR3 comprises 13 residues. J gave up 1 base and V 5 bases, and 3 bases lay outside the gene matches. The CDR3 nucleotides are TGTGCCTGGGCGACAGGGGCGAACACTGAAGCTTTCTTT. This codes for CAWATGANTEAFF.

The chain is built from TRBV5-1 and TRBJ2-6, with D possibly being TRBD1 (6 bases). The CDR3 is 16 amino acids. Germline-derived CDR1 and CDR2 are SGHRS and YFSETQ. The V gene lost 3 bases and the J gene lost 2 bases, with 12 bases spanning the gap. CDR3 nucleotides: TGCGCCAGCAGCTCTTCTGGACAGACTGGGGCCAACGTCCTGACTTTC. Translating gives CASSSSGQTGANVLTF.

The chain carries TRBV4-1 and TRBJ1-5; TRBD1 agrees at 10 bases. Unmatched junction bases numbered 9, after V lost 4 bases and J lost 3 bases. This CDR3 has 17 amino acids. In germline, CDR1 is MGHRA, CDR2 YSYEKL. This CDR3 reads CASSLEPGTGVNQPQHF. CDR3 nucleotide sequence: TGCGCCAGCAGCCTGGAACCCGGGACAGGGGTCAATCAGCCCCAGCATTTT.

This chain connects TRBV28 to TRBJ2-3; TRBD1 matches at 8 bases. Germline assignment: CDR1 MDHEN and CDR2 SYDVKM. The CDR3 is 18 residues long. Losses at the gene ends were 5 bases for V and 1 base for J; bases not matched to a gene: 14. The CDR3 DNA follows: TGTGCCAGCAGTACCCAGACAGGGGTCGTGATCGGCACAGATACGCAGTATTTT. This gives the protein CASSTQTGVVIGTDTQYF.

The chain uses TRBV25-1 and TRBJ2-7; weak D call: TRBD2 (5 bases). The germline CDR1 and CDR2 sequences are MGHDK and SYGVNS. Trimming pared 1 base from V and 3 bases from J, leaving 13 bases between. This CDR3 contains 15 residues. The CDR3 nucleotides are TGTGCCAGCAGTGAATCTCGGAACGGGGACTACGAGCAGTACTTC. It specifies CASSESRNGDYEQYF.

This clone was recorded once. This chain connects TRBV7-9 to TRBJ1-5, with 10 bases lining up with TRBD1. The CDR3 covers 16 residues. The J segment lost 3 bases and the V segment lost 5 bases, leaving 7 bases of the junction unmatched. The germline V gene has CDR1 SEHNR and CDR2 FQNEAQ (reference sequence). In DNA form, the CDR3 reads TGTGCCAGCAGCCTAGGGACAGGGGCCCTCAATCAGCCCCAGCATTTT. The encoded protein is CASSLGTGALNQPQHF. Looking up the rest from reference TRBV7-9 and TRBJ1-5 gives the full variable domain: DTGVSQNPRHKITKRGQNVTFRCDPISEHNRLYWYRQTLGQGPEFLTYFQNEAQLEKSRLLSDRFSAERPKGSFSTLEIQRTEQGDSAMYLCASSLGTGALNQPQHFGDGTRLSIL.

The rearrangement joins TRBV7-9 to TRBJ2-5; 12 nucleotides line up with TRBD1. CDR1 and CDR2 (germline): SEHNR, FQNEAQ (reference sequence). J lost 5 bases, V lost 5 bases, and 6 bases had no gene match. The CDR3 spans 15 residues. This chain's CDR3 is CASSDGTGGVETQYF. The DNA of the CDR3 is TGTGCCAGCAGCGACGGGACAGGGGGCGTGGAGACCCAGTACTTC.

The J gene is TRBJ2-7, the V gene TRBV11-3, with 7 bases identical to TRBD2. Germline loops: CDR1 SGHNT, CDR2 YENEEA. This CDR3 region has 14 residues. After removal of 6 bases from V and 3 bases from J, the junction contained 8 bases not matched to a gene. CDR3 in DNA: TGTGCCAGCAGAGAGGGGCTAGCGGTCTACGAGCAGTACTTC. Translated: CASREGLAVYEQYF.

J is TRBJ2-3 and V is TRBV7-6; maybe TRBD1 (5 bases). CDR3 length: 16 residues. Germline lookup yields CDR1 SGHVS and CDR2 FNYEAQ. The V end lost 1 base, the J end lost 0 bases, and 11 bases lay between the germline ends. The CDR3 coding sequence is TGTGCCAGCAGCTTAGGGGGCTTACTCAGCACAGATACGCAGTATTTT. Translating it yields CASSLGGLLSTDTQYF.

The J gene is TRBJ2-3, the V gene TRBV11-2; TRBD2 matches at 11 bases. V lost 5 bases to trimming and J lost 2 bases; unmatched junction nucleotides: 6. Looked up from germline, CDR1 is SGHAT and CDR2 is FQNNGV. The CDR3 consists of 16 residues. CDR3 nucleotides: TGTGCCAGCAGCCCTCGACTAGCGGGACCCACAGATACGCAGTATTTT. Its protein product is CASSPRLAGPTDTQYF.

The chain employs TRBV28 and TRBJ1-2, with D possibly being TRBD1 (5 bases). Germline V CDR1 and CDR2: MDHEN, SYDVKM. The ends were cut back, 4 bases at V and 4 bases at J, with 16 bases in the middle. The CDR3 consists of 15 residues. The CDR3, as DNA: TGTGCCAGCAGTTCCCAGGGAGGTGGTGGCTATGGCTACACCTTC. Amino acid sequence: CASSSQGGGGYGYTF.

The rearrangement joins TRBV29-1 to TRBJ2-5; 10 nucleotides align to TRBD1. Germline V gene sequence: CDR1 SQVTM, CDR2 ANQGSEA. CDR3 length: 12 residues. V shed 7 bases and J 8 bases; nucleotides not matched to a gene: 7. The CDR3 bases are TGCAGCGCTACCGACAGGGGGCTAACCCAGTACTTC. This translates into CSATDRGLTQYF.

V is TRBV12-5 and J is TRBJ1-6; 7 bases are shared with TRBD1. CDR3 size: 14 residues. Germline loops: CDR1 LGHNT, CDR2 FRNRAP. Losses at the gene ends were 6 bases for V and 7 bases for J; bases not matched to a gene: 6. The CDR3 region is CASGNTGANSPLHF. The CDR3 nucleotides read TGTGCTAGTGGAAACACAGGGGCAAATTCACCCCTCCACTTT.

This chain connects TRBV10-3 to TRBJ2-7; 10 bases are a match to TRBD1. J lost 3 bases, V lost 4 bases, and 6 bases had no gene match. Germline-derived CDR1 and CDR2 are ENHRY and SYGVKD. The CDR3 has 15 amino acids. The CDR3 region is CAISGDRGNIYEQYF. CDR3 DNA: TGTGCCATCAGTGGGGACAGGGGTAACATCTACGAGCAGTACTTC.

This clone showed up just once. The gene calls are TRBV27 and TRBJ2-7; D is undetermined. The germline V and J ends were trimmed by 2 bases and 2 bases, with 10 bases remaining between them. This CDR3 has 14 residues. Germline CDR1 reads MNHEY; CDR2 reads SMNVEV (reference sequence). The CDR3 region has the DNA TGTGCCAGCAGTTTAGGCAGCGCAGCCTACGAGCAGTACTTC. This sequence encodes CASSLGSAAYEQYF.